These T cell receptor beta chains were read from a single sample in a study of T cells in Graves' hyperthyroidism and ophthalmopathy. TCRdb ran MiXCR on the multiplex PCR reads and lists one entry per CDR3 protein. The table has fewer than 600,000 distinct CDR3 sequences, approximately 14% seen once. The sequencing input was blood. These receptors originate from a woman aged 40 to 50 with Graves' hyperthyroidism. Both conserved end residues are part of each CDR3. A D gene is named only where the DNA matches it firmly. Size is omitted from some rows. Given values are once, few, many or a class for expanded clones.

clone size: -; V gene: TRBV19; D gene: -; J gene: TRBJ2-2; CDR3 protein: CASSIATGELFF; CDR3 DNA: TGTGCCAGTAGTATAGCTACCGGGGAGCTGTTTTTT
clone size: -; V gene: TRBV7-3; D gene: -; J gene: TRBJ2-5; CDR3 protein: CASSLMVVAGPRETQYF; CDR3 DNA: TGTGCCAGCAGCTTAATGGTGGTGGCGGGACCCCGAGAGACCCAGTACTTC
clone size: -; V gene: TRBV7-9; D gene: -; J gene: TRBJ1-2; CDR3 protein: CASSLTLGDWGYTF; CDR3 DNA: TGTGCCAGCAGCTTAACTCTCGGGGACTGGGGCTACACCTTC
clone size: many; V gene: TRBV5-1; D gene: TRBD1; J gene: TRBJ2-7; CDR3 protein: CASSLGTAPSYEQYF; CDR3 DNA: TGCGCCAGCAGCCTGGGGACAGCCCCCTCCTACGAGCAGTACTTC
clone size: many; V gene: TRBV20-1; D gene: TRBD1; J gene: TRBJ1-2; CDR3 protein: CSANRDRANLGYTF; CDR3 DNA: TGCAGTGCTAACCGGGACAGGGCTAATTTGGGCTACACCTTC
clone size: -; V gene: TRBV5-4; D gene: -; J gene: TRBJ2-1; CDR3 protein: CASSLPLGGEQFF; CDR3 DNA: TGTGCCAGCAGCCTCCCCCTTGGGGGTGAGCAGTTCTTC
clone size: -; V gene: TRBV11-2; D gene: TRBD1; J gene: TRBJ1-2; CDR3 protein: CASSFQGQGASGYTF; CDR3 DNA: TGTGCCAGCAGCTTTCAGGGACAGGGGGCATCTGGCTACACCTTC
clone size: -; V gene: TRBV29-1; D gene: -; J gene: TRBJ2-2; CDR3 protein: CSVVQINTGELFF; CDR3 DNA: TGCAGCGTTGTGCAGATCAACACCGGGGAGCTGTTTTTT
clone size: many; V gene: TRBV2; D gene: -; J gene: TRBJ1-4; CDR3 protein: CASRNEKLFF; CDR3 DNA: TGTGCCAGTCGAAATGAAAAACTGTTTTTT
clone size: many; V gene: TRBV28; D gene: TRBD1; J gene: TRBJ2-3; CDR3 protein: CASSSPAGQDTDTQYF; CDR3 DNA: TGTGCCAGCAGTTCCCCCGCGGGACAGGACACAGATACGCAGTATTTT
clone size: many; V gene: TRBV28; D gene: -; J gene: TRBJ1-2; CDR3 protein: CASSLEGLGPTYGYTF; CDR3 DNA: TGTGCCAGCAGTTTAGAAGGCCTCGGCCCCACCTATGGCTACACCTTC
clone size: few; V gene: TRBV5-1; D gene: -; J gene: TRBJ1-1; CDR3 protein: CASRRREANTEAFF; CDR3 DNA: TGCGCCAGCAGGAGACGGGAAGCCAACACTGAAGCTTTCTTT
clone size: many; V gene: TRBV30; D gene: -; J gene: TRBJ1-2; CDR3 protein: CAWSKQGYGYTF; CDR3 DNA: TGTGCCTGGAGTAAACAGGGCTATGGCTACACCTTC
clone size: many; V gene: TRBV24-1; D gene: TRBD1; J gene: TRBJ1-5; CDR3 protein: CATSDRGQDRNQPQHF; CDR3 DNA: TGTGCCACCAGTGATAGGGGACAGGATCGCAATCAGCCCCAGCATTTT